The 23 T cell receptor beta chains below come from one sample, sequenced in a study of blood T cell repertoires in COVID-19. Data came from immunoSEQ multiplex PCR; TCRdb stores just in-frame clones and leaves some out. The table has 87,000 or so clones, 80% to 90% seen once. The specimen was peripheral blood. The receptors come from a woman of 80 years or more with acute or convalescent COVID-19.

The chain combines TRBV20-1 with TRBJ1-4; D might be TRBD1 (6 bases). This CDR3 contains 11 residues. The V gene lost 2 bases and the J gene lost 11 bases, with 9 bases spanning the gap. Germline CDR1 DFQATT, CDR2 SNEGSKA (reference sequence). The DNA of the CDR3 is TGCAGTGCTAGACTAGGACAGAAACTGTTTTTT. The encoded protein is CSARLGQKLFF.

The chain joins TRBV7-8 to TRBJ2-3; D unclear. V was clipped by 4 bases and J by 4 bases, with 9 bases between them. Germline V gene sequence: CDR1 SGHVS, CDR2 FQNEAQ. The CDR3 runs to 13 residues. The CDR3 sequence is CASSSGHSDTQYF. In nucleotides, the CDR3 is TGTGCCAGCAGCTCAGGCCACTCAGATACGCAGTATTTT.

The V and J genes are TRBV6-4 and TRBJ1-2; D uncertain. V was cut by 5 bases and J by 2 bases, with 15 bases left in between. The CDR3 is 15 residues long. Germline CDR1 reads MRHNA; CDR2 reads SNTAGT. The CDR3 region is CASSREATQNYGYTF. CDR3 nucleotide sequence: TGTGCCAGCAGTCGAGAGGCCACGCAAAACTATGGCTACACCTTC.

The rearrangement uses TRBV27 and TRBJ1-6, with D perhaps TRBD1 (6 bases). The CDR3 contains 14 residues. Germline CDR1 is MNHEY and CDR2 is SMNVEV (reference sequence). V lost 6 bases to trimming and J lost 8 bases, with 14 bases between them. The CDR3 region has the DNA TGTGCCAGCAGATATACAGGGTCTGATTCACCCCTCCACTTT. This gives the protein CASRYTGSDSPLHF.

The V call is TRBV2, the J call TRBJ2-5; 7 bases fit TRBD2. CDR1 and CDR2 (germline): SNHLY, FYNNEI. The V segment lost 2 bases and the J segment 5 bases; nucleotides outside the gene matches: 11. The CDR3 loop spans 16 amino acids. This CDR3 is CASSENRLARRETQYF. As DNA, the CDR3 is TGTGCCAGCAGTGAAAACCGACTAGCCCGGCGGGAGACCCAGTACTTC.

This chain joins TRBV7-2 and TRBJ2-2; the match to TRBD1 covers 7 bases. CDR1 SGHTA and CDR2 FQGNSA come from the germline V gene. The CDR3 totals 15 residues. V shed 5 bases, J shed 7 bases, and the junction held 10 bases outside the gene matches. The CDR3 spells CASSTRQGSIGELFF. The CDR3 DNA reads as TGTGCCAGCAGCACAAGACAGGGTAGTATCGGGGAGCTGTTTTTT.

The chain links TRBV27 to TRBJ2-3; 9 positions match TRBD1. Germline CDR1 reads MNHEY; CDR2 reads SMNVEV (reference sequence). The junction had 7 bases not matched to a gene; V was cut back by 2 bases and J by 1 base. The CDR3 sequence is 17 residues long. CDR3 DNA sequence: TGTGCCAGCAGTTTAGGGACAGGGAGAGGGGGCACAGATACGCAGTATTTT. It translates to CASSLGTGRGGTDTQYF.

The rearrangement uses TRBV15 and TRBJ2-5; TRBD1 matches at 7 bases. The CDR3 sequence is 16 residues long. The ends lost 0 bases at V and 2 bases at J; junction bases unmatched: 6. Germline lookup yields CDR1 LNHNV and CDR2 YYDKDF (reference sequence). CDR3 bases: TGTGCCACCAGCAGAGAAGGGGGCTTACTGCAAGAGACCCAGTACTTC. It translates to CATSREGGLLQETQYF.

This chain connects TRBV4-1 to TRBJ1-2; TRBD1 is a possible D gene (6 bases). Trimming shortened V by 0 bases and J by 0 bases, and 14 bases separated the two germline ends. CDR3 length: 17 residues. Germline V gene sequence: CDR1 MGHRA, CDR2 YSYEKL. CDR3 loop: CASSQDWEGGPNYGYTF. In DNA, the CDR3 is TGCGCCAGCAGCCAAGATTGGGAGGGGGGGCCTAACTATGGCTACACCTTC.

The chain joins TRBV5-1 to TRBJ2-2; 10 bases match TRBD1. The CDR3 extends over 14 amino acids. The V gene's germline CDR1 is SGHRS and CDR2 YFSETQ. J gave up 6 bases and V 3 bases, and 2 bases lay outside the gene matches. The CDR3 loop reads CASSSGTGAGELFF. As DNA, the CDR3 is TGCGCCAGCAGCTCCGGGACAGGGGCCGGGGAGCTGTTTTTT.

The V call is TRBV5-1, the J call TRBJ2-5; tentative D call: TRBD2 (5 bases). There are 13 residues in the CDR3. Trimming took 9 bases from V and 4 from J, leaving 16 bases between them. Germline values: CDR1 SGHRS, CDR2 YFSETQ. CDR3 DNA: TGCGCCACCAAGGGAGAGGGCGGAGAGACCCAGTACTTC. Protein: CATKGEGGETQYF.

The genes are TRBV10-3 and TRBJ1-1, with no clear D. Germline V gives CDR1 ENHRY, CDR2 SYGVKD. This CDR3 has 11 residues. V lost 3 bases to trimming and J lost 7 bases, with 6 bases between them. In DNA, the CDR3 is TGTGCCATCAGTGATCTGCGTGAAGCTTTCTTT. Protein product: CAISDLREAFF.

V and J are TRBV10-1 and TRBJ1-1; no clear D gene. V lost 0 bases and J 0 bases, leaving 5 bases between the germline ends. The CDR3 runs to 14 residues. In germline, CDR1 is WNHNN, CDR2 SYGVQD (reference sequence). The CDR3: CASSESGMNTEAFF. The CDR3 coding sequence is TGCGCCAGCAGTGAGTCGGGCATGAACACTGAAGCTTTCTTT.

For this clone: This CDR3 is also generated by other DNA sequences in the sample. DNA of the CDR3: TGTGCCAGCGCCCGGGACAGGGACCCGTCCGAAGCTTTCTTT. This encodes CASARDRDPSEAFF. This chain joins TRBV18 and TRBJ1-1, with 9 bases lining up with TRBD1. J gave up 8 bases and V 8 bases, and 12 bases lay outside the gene matches. The length of the CDR3 is 14 residues. The germline V gene encodes CDR1 KGHSH and CDR2 LQKENI.

CDR3 nucleotides: TGTGCCATCAGTGAGCGCGGACAGGGGAGTCTTGGCTACACCTTC. Amino acids: CAISERGQGSLGYTF. The rearrangement joins TRBV10-3 to TRBJ1-2; 9 bases are shared with TRBD1. With 2 bases clipped from V and 7 bases from J, the junction kept 8 bases outside the gene matches. The germline gives CDR1 ENHRY, CDR2 SYGVKD. The CDR3 sequence is 15 residues long.

The chain uses TRBV7-8 and TRBJ1-1, with D hard to call. The CDR3 has 12 amino acids. V was shortened by 0 bases and J by 7 bases, with 6 bases between the two germline ends. From germline, CDR1 is SGHVS and CDR2 FQNEAQ. CDR3 sequence reads: CASSLAGSEAFF. The CDR3 DNA is TGTGCCAGCAGCTTAGCGGGGAGTGAAGCTTTCTTT.

The chain joins TRBV10-3 to TRBJ1-5; D gene uncertain. Germline V gives CDR1 ENHRY, CDR2 SYGVKD. Trimming removed 3 bases from V and 3 bases from J, with 6 bases in between. The length of the CDR3 is 13 residues. The CDR3 is CAISESLNQPQHF. CDR3 in DNA: TGTGCCATCAGTGAATCCCTCAATCAGCCCCAGCATTTT.

This chain links TRBV6-2 or TRBV6-3 with TRBJ1-6; D call uncertain. V lost 5 bases to trimming and J lost 10 bases, with 6 bases between them. This CDR3 region has 11 residues. Germline CDR1 MNHEY, CDR2 SVGEGT. Here the CDR3 DNA reads TGTGCCAGCAGTGACACCTCACCCCTCCACTTT. Residues: CASSDTSPLHF.

The rearrangement uses TRBV6-6 and TRBJ2-7; the D gene is possibly TRBD2 (6 bases). There are 14 residues in the CDR3. Germline values: CDR1 MNHNY, CDR2 SVGAGI (reference sequence). The V and J ends lost 6 bases and 0 bases respectively, with 12 bases between them. The CDR3 nucleotides are TGTGCCAGCAGGGGGGGAGTTATCTCCTACGAGCAGTACTTC. Translation gives CASRGGVISYEQYF.

The V and J genes are TRBV12-5 and TRBJ2-1; D gene ambiguous. Germline V lookup: CDR1 LGHNT, CDR2 FRNRAP. CDR3 size: 13 residues. Trimming removed 1 base from V and 2 bases from J, with 3 bases in between. The CDR3 nucleotides are TGTGCTAGTGGTTTGGCTACCTACAATGAGCAGTTCTTC. Its protein product is CASGLATYNEQFF.

This clone was seen only a few times. The chain couples TRBV19 to TRBJ1-1; tentative D call: TRBD1 (6 bases). The CDR3 has 14 residues. Per the germline V gene, CDR1 is LNHDA and CDR2 is SQIVND (reference sequence). Trimming shortened V by 3 bases and J by 2 bases, and 10 bases separated the two germline ends. CDR3 amino acids: CASSITGSNTEAFF. The CDR3 nucleotides read TGTGCCAGTAGTATCACAGGGAGTAACACTGAAGCTTTCTTT.

The table lists this clone with a count of one. The CDR3 DNA reads TGTGCCAGCAGGCAACAGGTCCCAGATACGCAGTATTTT. Translated, it gives CASRQQVPDTQYF. The chain combines TRBV12-3 or TRBV12-4 with TRBJ2-3, with D possibly matching TRBD1 (5 bases). The CDR3 has 13 residues. V was pared by 6 bases and J by 4 bases, with 11 bases between.

The gene calls are TRBV6-5 and TRBJ1-1; D remains unclear. CDR3 length equals 15 residues. CDR1 and CDR2 from the germline V gene are MNHEY and SVGAGI. The V and J ends lost 2 bases and 0 bases respectively, with 10 bases between them. CDR3 DNA sequence: TGTGCCAGCAGTTACAATTTGGCAGTGAACACTGAAGCTTTCTTT. It codes for CASSYNLAVNTEAFF.